These 5 T cell receptor beta chains were sequenced from one sample in a study of beta chain features in type 1 diabetes. Expressed TCRB transcripts were sequenced, since all the RNA that had been isolated was reverse transcribed. TCRdb keeps only in-frame clones here, not all; method: immunoSEQ multiplex PCR. The table includes more than 350,000 clones, 9.5% to 12% detected once. The sample was naive CD4+ T cells from blood. The receptors stem from a woman between 18 and 29 years old in good health.

This rearrangement joins TRBV7-9 to TRBJ1-2; the D gene is possibly TRBD1 (5 bases). The CDR3 spans 14 residues. The germline V and J ends were trimmed by 3 bases and 4 bases, with 12 bases remaining between them. Germline V gene sequence: CDR1 SEHNR, CDR2 FQNEAQ (reference sequence). The CDR3 DNA reads as TGTGCCAGCAGCTTTACCGGGACGGTCTATGGCTACACCTTC. Amino acids: CASSFTGTVYGYTF. The full variable domain, with the rest looked up from reference TRBV7-9 and TRBJ1-2, is DTGVSQNPRHKITKRGQNVTFRCDPISEHNRLYWYRQTLGQGPEFLTYFQNEAQLEKSRLLSDRFSAERPKGSFSTLEIQRTEQGDSAMYLCASSFTGTVYGYTFGSGTRLTVV.

This clone was seen a handful of times. CDR3 nucleotides: TGTGCCAGCAGTGGCATCGGACAGGGACGTCCAAAACTGTTTTTT. This sequence encodes CASSGIGQGRPKLFF. The genes are TRBV25-1 and TRBJ1-4; 8 bases are a match to TRBD1. CDR1 is MGHDK and CDR2 is SYGVNS in the germline V gene. The V gene end was trimmed by 4 bases and the J gene end by 10 bases; junction bases not matched to a gene: 11. The CDR3 is 15 residues long.

This sequence joins TRBV28 and TRBJ2-1; D is ambiguous. Germline loops: CDR1 MDHEN, CDR2 SYDVKM. The CDR3 extends over 15 amino acids. Trimming shortened V by 8 bases and J by 8 bases, and 22 bases separated the two germline ends. CDR3 sequence: CASAPGPSRKDEQFF. In DNA form, the CDR3 reads TGTGCCAGCGCTCCCGGGCCCTCCCGGAAGGATGAGCAGTTCTTC.

The chain has TRBV5-4 and TRBJ2-3; 9 bases line up with TRBD1. Germline CDR1 reads SGHNT; CDR2 reads YYREEE (reference sequence). V lost 4 bases to trimming and J lost 1 base; unmatched junction nucleotides: 4. The CDR3 length is 15 residues. The CDR3 here is CASSDRTGGTDTQYF. CDR3 DNA sequence: TGTGCCAGCAGCGATAGGACAGGGGGCACAGATACGCAGTATTTT.

The V gene is TRBV7-2, the J gene TRBJ2-6; D assignment may be TRBD1 or TRBD2 (5 bases each). Germline CDR1 is SGHTA and CDR2 is FQGNSA. The CDR3 consists of 17 residues. The V gene lost 5 bases and the J gene lost 0 bases, with 14 bases spanning the gap. CDR3 sequence: CASSPGTWASGANVLTF. CDR3 DNA: TGTGCCAGCAGCCCTGGGACGTGGGCCTCTGGGGCCAACGTCCTGACTTTC.